This TCR beta chain was profiled in a study of T cell responses to AZD1222 COVID-19 vaccine. Study results and limitations: Rises in breadth and depth of Spike-specific TCRs came after two AZD1222 doses.

V lost 3 bases, J lost 1 base, and 12 bases lay in between. The CDR3 loop spans 15 amino acids. Looked up from germline, CDR1 is LNHNV and CDR2 is YYDKDF (reference sequence). Worth noting for this clone: Its matching antigen is unknown.

Clones were read by immunoSEQ multiplex PCR, and TCRdb kept only the in-frame ones, dropping some. The profile shows more than 90,000 clones, roughly 80% of them singletons. The receptor's source is an adult in good health. This chain connects TRBV15 to TRBJ1-1; D not certain. The sequencing used peripheral blood, collected on day 0 of AZD1222 vaccination. The CDR3, as DNA: TGTGCCACCAGCAGTTCGAGGGAGTCGAACACTGAAGCTTTCTTT. Its translation: CATSSSRESNTEAFF.